Each of the 24 T cell receptor beta chains below was sequenced from the same sample in a study of OX40 agonist ivuxolimab in advanced cancers. Here immunoSEQ multiplex PCR was the method, and the copy in TCRdb shows in-frame clones only, minus some. This table has about 16,000 clones, over 75% appearing once. Sequencing was performed on CD4+ or CD8+ T cells sorted from blood, taken in a trial of the OX40 agonist ivuxolimab. The source is an adult with an advanced solid tumor such as melanoma, head and neck, liver or kidney cancer.

Only one count was recorded for this clone. V usage is TRBV14 and J usage is TRBJ1-5; D call uncertain. The V gene lost 1 base and the J gene lost 2 bases, with 3 bases spanning the gap. The germline V gene has CDR1 SGHDN and CDR2 FVKESK. The CDR3 sequence is 13 residues long. CDR3: CASSQGGNQPQHF. The DNA of the CDR3 is TGTGCCAGCAGCCAAGGGGGCAATCAGCCCCAGCATTTT.

CDR3 amino acids: CASSLRGQETQYF. CDR3 bases: TGTGCCAGCAGTTTACGGGGGCAAGAGACCCAGTACTTC. This chain joins TRBV28 and TRBJ2-5, with TRBD2 as a possible D gene (6 bases). The CDR3 has 13 residues. Germline V gene data show CDR1 as MDHEN and CDR2 as SYDVKM. The V gene lost 2 bases and the J gene lost 2 bases, with 6 bases spanning the gap.

The CDR3 region is CASSLGGNPDTQYF. CDR3 in DNA: TGTGCCAGCAGTTTGGGCGGGAACCCAGATACGCAGTATTTT. The gene calls are TRBV28 and TRBJ2-3, with a tentative D call TRBD2 (6 bases). CDR3 size: 14 residues. Per the germline V gene, CDR1 is MDHEN and CDR2 is SYDVKM. Trimming pared 3 bases from V and 4 bases from J, leaving 11 bases between.

The rearrangement uses TRBV9 and TRBJ2-7; 8 bases line up with TRBD1. The length of the CDR3 is 15 residues. Trimming removed 3 bases from V and 2 bases from J; junction bases left unmatched: 7. Germline CDR1 SGDLS, CDR2 YYNGEE. CDR3 amino acids: CASSATGTGTYEQYF. CDR3 nucleotide sequence: TGTGCCAGCAGCGCAACCGGGACAGGTACCTACGAGCAGTACTTC.

The chain recombines TRBV19 with TRBJ2-5; D ambiguous. With 6 bases removed from V and 5 bases from J, the gap between germline ends came to 13 bases. CDR1 is LNHDA, CDR2 SQIVND, per germline (reference sequence). The CDR3 has 13 amino acids. CDR3 residues: CASSSRTRETQYF. The CDR3 region has the DNA TGTGCCAGTAGCTCTCGGACCCGTGAGACCCAGTACTTC. Full variable domain (remainder filled in from reference TRBV19 and TRBJ2-5): DGGITQSPKYLFRKEGQNVTLSCEQNLNHDAMYWYRQDPGQGLRLIYYSQIVNDFQKGDIAEGYSVSREKKESFPLTVTSAQKNPTAFYLCASSSRTRETQYFGPGTRLLVL.

This clone was observed a single time. This sequence joins TRBV6-5 and TRBJ1-6, with 11 bases fitting TRBD1. Looked up from germline, CDR1 is MNHEY and CDR2 is SVGAGI. CDR3 size: 16 residues. Germline trimming cut 2 bases from V and 9 bases from J; bases unmatched to any gene: 6. The CDR3 loop is CASSYTPGQGGSPLHF. The CDR3 DNA follows: TGTGCCAGCAGTTACACACCGGGACAGGGGGGTTCACCCCTCCACTTT.

This chain links TRBV7-9 with TRBJ2-5; D is ambiguous. This CDR3 is 13 amino acids long. CDR1 and CDR2 (germline): SEHNR, FQNEAQ (reference sequence). V shed 4 bases and J shed 5 bases, with 11 bases lying between them. The CDR3 coding sequence is TGTGCCAGCAGCTCCGGCTGGCAGGAGACCCAGTACTTC. It is translated as CASSSGWQETQYF.

V and J are TRBV5-5 and TRBJ2-2, with 7 bases fitting TRBD1. CDR3 length equals 16 residues. Germline assignment: CDR1 SGHKS and CDR2 YYEKEE (reference sequence). J gave up 5 bases and V 5 bases, and 12 bases lay outside the gene matches. This CDR3 is CASSPRGSGRTGELFF. The CDR3 DNA reads TGTGCCAGCAGTCCCAGGGGGTCGGGGAGAACCGGGGAGCTGTTTTTT.

V usage is TRBV7-2 and J usage is TRBJ2-4, with D perhaps matching TRBD2 (7 bases). Looked up from germline, CDR1 is SGHTA and CDR2 is FQGNSA. Trimming removed 4 bases at V and 3 bases at J, with 16 bases between. CDR3 size: 16 residues. CDR3 region: CASSSYGGGFKNIQYF. In DNA, the CDR3 is TGTGCCAGCAGCTCTTATGGGGGGGGCTTCAAAAACATTCAGTACTTC.

The chain has TRBV11-3 and TRBJ2-7, with 12 positions matching TRBD2. The CDR3 spans 13 residues. Germline assignment: CDR1 SGHNT and CDR2 YENEEA. Germline trimming cut 3 bases from V and 6 bases from J; bases unmatched to any gene: 0. The CDR3 loop is CASSLTSGSEQYF. Written as DNA, the CDR3 is TGTGCCAGCAGCTTGACTAGCGGGAGCGAGCAGTACTTC.

The CDR3 protein is CASSHTVGRGEQFF. The CDR3 bases are TGTGCCAGCAGCCACACTGTTGGGAGAGGTGAGCAGTTCTTC. The rearrangement joins TRBV6-5 to TRBJ2-1; possible D gene TRBD2, 5 bases. Germline CDR1 reads MNHEY; CDR2 reads SVGAGI. CDR3 length equals 14 residues. The V and J ends lost 6 bases and 9 bases respectively, with 18 bases between them.

The rearrangement joins TRBV4-1 to TRBJ2-4, with a tentative D call TRBD1 (6 bases). Germline CDR1 and CDR2: MGHRA and YSYEKL. The CDR3 totals 17 residues. V shed 5 bases and J shed 0 bases, with 17 bases lying between them. The CDR3 nucleotides are TGCGCCAGCAGCTTCTACCCGGGACAACTAGCCAAAAACATTCAGTACTTC. It yields the protein CASSFYPGQLAKNIQYF.

CDR3 in DNA: TGCGCCAGCAGCCAAGATAAGCGGTCCTACAATGAGCAGTTCTTC. Translating it yields CASSQDKRSYNEQFF. The chain carries TRBV4-3 and TRBJ2-1, with TRBD2 as a possible D gene (5 bases). The CDR3 is made up of 15 amino acids. CDR1 and CDR2 (germline): LGHNA, YSLEER. V lost 0 bases, J lost 1 base, and 7 bases lay in between.

The rearrangement joins TRBV5-6 to TRBJ2-1, with a possible D match to TRBD2 (6 bases). V dropped 0 bases and J dropped 8 bases, with 18 bases sitting between them. From germline, CDR1 is SGHDT and CDR2 YYEEEE. The CDR3 runs 16 residues. Here the CDR3 DNA reads TGTGCCAGCAGCTTGGAACCCCAGCGGGTGGGGGATGAGCAGTTCTTC. As protein: CASSLEPQRVGDEQFF.

The V call is TRBV7-2, the J call TRBJ2-7; D gene uncertain. V shed 5 bases and J shed 2 bases, with 13 bases lying between them. CDR3 length: 14 residues. Per germline, CDR1 SGHTA and CDR2 FQGNSA. CDR3 loop: CASSPPGWTYEQYF. The CDR3 DNA is TGTGCCAGCAGCCCCCCCGGTTGGACCTACGAGCAGTACTTC.

V and J are TRBV27 and TRBJ2-7, with 8 bases matching TRBD1. The CDR3 loop spans 14 amino acids. The V gene's germline CDR1 is MNHEY and CDR2 SMNVEV (reference sequence). With 5 bases clipped from V and 3 bases from J, the junction kept 6 bases outside the gene matches. In nucleotides, the CDR3 is TGTGCCAGCAGTCCACAGGGGGTCGGCTACGAGCAGTACTTC. This encodes CASSPQGVGYEQYF.

The chain joins TRBV29-1 to TRBJ2-3; D possibly matches TRBD1 or TRBD2 (5 bases each). Germline-derived CDR1 and CDR2 are SQVTM and ANQGSEA. V shed 5 bases and J shed 3 bases, with 15 bases lying between them. The CDR3 is 14 residues long. The CDR3 DNA reads TGCAGCGTTTATTTGAGGGGAGTAACAGATACGCAGTATTTT. Protein product: CSVYLRGVTDTQYF.

The chain carries TRBV2 and TRBJ2-7, with 8 bases that match TRBD2. Germline V CDR1 and CDR2: SNHLY, FYNNEI. J lost 0 bases, V lost 9 bases, and 4 bases had no gene match. There are 13 residues in the CDR3. The CDR3 nucleotides are TGTGCCAGAGGCAGCGGGAGCTCCTACGAGCAGTACTTC. Residues: CARGSGSSYEQYF.

The chain couples TRBV7-7 to TRBJ2-1, with 9 bases matching TRBD1. The CDR3 loop spans 15 amino acids. The junction had 10 bases not matched to a gene; V was cut back by 5 bases and J by 8 bases. Germline V lookup: CDR1 SSHAT, CDR2 FNYEAQ (reference sequence). The CDR3 DNA reads as TGTGCCAGCAGCCCTACCGGGACAGGGAGTTATGAGCAGTTCTTC. This encodes CASSPTGTGSYEQFF.

The chain is built from TRBV7-9 and TRBJ1-2, with no clear D. Germline V CDR1 and CDR2: SEHNR, FQNEAQ (reference sequence). The length of the CDR3 is 14 residues. V lost 0 bases, J lost 2 bases, and 7 bases lay in between. The CDR3 reads CASSLAAQNYGYTF. CDR3 DNA: TGTGCCAGCAGCTTAGCGGCACAGAACTATGGCTACACCTTC.

J is TRBJ2-3 and V is TRBV27; 7 nucleotides line up with TRBD1. The V segment lost 6 bases and the J segment 0 bases; nucleotides outside the gene matches: 15. The germline V gene encodes CDR1 MNHEY and CDR2 SMNVEV (reference sequence). The CDR3 extends over 18 amino acids. Written as DNA, the CDR3 is TGTGCCAGCAGAGGACCCGACAGGGTAGCGAGGAGCACAGATACGCAGTATTTT. It encodes CASRGPDRVARSTDTQYF.

The CDR3 is CASSLGLAVSYNEQFF. DNA for the CDR3: TGTGCCAGCAGCCTGGGACTAGCGGTTTCCTACAATGAGCAGTTCTTC. This chain joins TRBV9 and TRBJ2-1; TRBD2 matches 11 bases. V lost 4 bases, J lost 1 base, and 4 bases stayed unmatched. In germline, CDR1 is SGDLS, CDR2 YYNGEE. The CDR3 extends over 16 amino acids.

This clone has just a few counts. This rearrangement joins TRBV9 to TRBJ2-2; no clear D gene. The ends were cut back, 0 bases at V and 5 bases at J, with 5 bases in the middle. There are 13 residues in the CDR3. CDR1 SGDLS and CDR2 YYNGEE come from the germline V gene. CDR3 in amino acids: CASSVVRTGELFF. The CDR3 DNA is TGTGCCAGCAGCGTAGTACGAACCGGGGAGCTGTTTTTT.

The chain employs TRBV6-6 and TRBJ2-3; 8 bases match TRBD2. The V and J ends lost 6 bases and 6 bases, in that order; junction bases with no gene match: 14. Germline V gene sequence: CDR1 MNHNY, CDR2 SVGAGI (reference sequence). This CDR3 comprises 16 residues. CDR3 region: CASRRQVAGTSDTQYF. The CDR3 DNA is TGTGCCAGCAGGCGTCAGGTAGCGGGAACTTCGGATACGCAGTATTTT.